This TCR beta chain is from a study of cytomegalovirus exposure and HLA in healthy donors (dated by TCRdb to 2015 to 2018). Looking at the study overall: An earlier analysis of roughly 610 of the donors reported 250 to 300 Gb of sequence data and 90 million to 120 million unique TCR beta sequences obtained from some 170 million T cells. A later genetic analysis took genome-wide SNP genotypes for about three fifths of the 666 donors and used that subset as a discovery cohort. An earlier analysis of several hundred of the donors used high-throughput TCR beta sequencing to judge whether each TCR beta V gene segment behaved as functional or pseudogenic. In a later analysis, previously published TCR beta repertoires from 670 or so donors were re-analyzed and high-resolution HLA genotyping was added so that TCR occurrence patterns could be studied. Every repertoire in the discovery cohort had been generated on one and the same sequencing platform. The study was designed to test whether signatures of past pathogen exposure could be identified by cataloging public T cell receptors. Class I and class II HLA loci were covered by the typing at four-digit resolution. On average, approximately 250,000 unique TCR beta nucleotide sequences were sequenced per donor among a few hundred genotyped donors of the cohort, with roughly 18% of those sequences being non-productive. About 5 DR-DQ haplotypes were handled as single units for association and clustering, since linkage in the cohort was strong. Along with the roughly 710-subject first cohort, a separate validation cohort of over a hundred different subjects was used. To predict cytomegalovirus infection status, the study brought together high-throughput TCR immunosequencing, statistical association of individual TCRs with disease status, and machine learning. An early release that covered about 600 HLA-typed donors contained approximately 300 gigabases of sequencing data and 70 million to 100 million unique TCR sequences. Among the roughly 400 genotyped donors, under 90% belonged to the genetic ancestry cluster associated with self-reported Caucasian donors. Typing coverage differed by locus: A, B, C, DRB1 and DQB1 were typed in about 629-630 donors, DQA1 in about 500, DPA1 in some 600, and DPB1 in 472. The T cell repertoires of several hundred subjects were profiled by immunosequencing and related to cytomegalovirus serostatus. In the later analysis, no new phenotypic data were used to find candidate immune exposures; instead, reliance was placed on TCR beta sequences and their occurrence across donors. Alongside the repertoire data, information on donor age, sex, ethnicity and CMV serostatus was compiled. On the study overall, not on this receptor specifically: A group of highly shared sequence variants was considered likely to be a technical artifact of the sequencing pipeline. The earlier analysis of 587 of the donors excluded some 16 rarely observed V segments, including chromosome 9 orphons, because counts were too low. Strong co-occurrence of HLA alleles, especially DR and DQ, made assigning TCR associations to individual alleles difficult. Linkage disequilibrium might explain the correlated functional status among segregating V segments, but an unknown experimental factor could not be excluded. In a later analysis, most CMV-associated TCR beta chains were found to appear HLA-restricted, with HLA associations seemingly driven largely by CMV exposure. A further reported finding was that TCR beta sequences accurately predicted the HLA-A and HLA-B alleles for most subjects in the first cohort. The classifier was reported to diagnose cytomegalovirus status with high specificity and sensitivity in both the original cohort and the validation cohort. A later analysis associated about 16,000 TCR beta sequences with specific HLA alleles at a false discovery rate of 0.05. In a later analysis, HLA-associated TCR beta chains were found to be more clonally expanded and to have lower generation probabilities than equally common non-associated chains. In vitro tests confirmed that three of the cytomegalovirus-associated TCR beta chains recognize cytomegalovirus antigens. Because HLA typing was unavailable for some donors at each locus, only the typed subset was used in association tests. According to a later analysis, TCR association rates differed among HLA loci, with DRB1 alleles showing the most associated TCRs and HLA-C alleles showing the fewest. An earlier analysis of approximately 600 of the donors showed that most TCR beta V segments appeared in productive rearrangements either about 87% or about 30% of the time, which broadly matched IMGT annotations. It was suggested by the authors that the approach could potentially be generalized to other disease states and immunological phenotypes. The 87-base-pair reads could not distinguish some IMGT-functional V segments, including TRBV6-2 and TRBV6-3, so those segments were excluded. In a later genetic analysis, fewer N-insertions in productive TCRs were reported among donors in an Asian-associated ancestry cluster than the roughly 700-donor mean. V-gene and J-gene trimming of TCR beta chains was associated with a missense DCLRE1C variant in a later genetic analysis, and the association was replicated in an independent cohort. Immune exposure information for the cohort was limited to CMV serostatus. In a later analysis, several top co-occurrence clusters were reported to appear linked to parvovirus B19, influenza, CMV and Epstein-Barr virus. The study gave a list of over 150 TCR beta chains associated with cytomegalovirus. Most TCR sequences were observed very rarely across donors, whereas some public TCRs were present in many individuals. This cohort had only TCR beta chains sequenced, and the lack of alpha or paired-chain data limited which features could be detected. Presence/absence analyses assumed roughly uniform sequencing depth across donors, an assumption that may not hold.

In this sample, this clone turned up a few times. Its antigen remains unidentified. No quality values exist for individual bases; no much larger clone is one base distant. Library construction relied on the immunoSEQ multiplex PCR assay. For the multiplex PCR, a mixture combining 60 forward primers for TCR Vbeta segments and 13 reverse primers for TCR Jbeta segments was used. A multiplex PCR assay on genomic DNA amplified the CDR3 region of rearranged TCR beta genes. On the Illumina HiSeq System, the amplified TCR beta libraries were sequenced as 87-base-pair reads. As for how the authors treated the data: A later analysis counted tens of millions of unique TCR beta chains across the 666 repertoires, and around 9.9 million of these chains were shared by at least two donors. Raw reads were error-corrected and collapsed into unique sequences by a nearest-neighbor algorithm in which closely related sequences were merged to remove PCR and sequencing errors. V, D and J gene segments were assigned by aligning CDR3 sequences to IMGT reference sequences. For a sequence to be retained, a match of at least six nucleotides to both a V gene segment and a J gene segment was required. A rearrangement was called productive if the CDR3 had no stop codons and remained in frame with V and J, and every other rearrangement was called non-productive. CDR3 was defined by IMGT convention, running from the second conserved V-encoded cysteine to the conserved J-encoded phenylalanine. The earlier analysis of some 580 of the donors excluded any sequence lacking an unambiguous match to a single V gene segment. An earlier analysis of 587 of the donors called V segments functional above 56.7% productive rearrangements and segregating when the between-donor standard deviation exceeded 5%. To diagnose cytomegalovirus status from the catalog of TCR beta chain sequences, a statistical classification framework was built. In a later analysis, TCR nucleotide sequences were compared against IMGT/GENE-DB human TR gene sequences so that V and J genes could be assigned. The TCRdist pipeline was used in a later analysis to assign CDR3 sequences and most-parsimonious VDJ recombination scenarios. In a later analysis, each TCR beta chain was defined by its CDR3 amino acid sequence together with its V-gene family, and reads without a unique V-gene family were excluded. To address suspected cross-contamination and a sequencing artifact, a later analysis removed a few hundred highly shared, low-generation-probability nucleotide sequences. In a later analysis, a clonal expansion index for each public chain was calculated from normalized within-repertoire ranks of inferred template counts. A later analysis computed generation probabilities with a VDJ recombination model fitted to out-of-frame rearrangements, and checked the results against IGoR. In a later analysis, hypergeometric tests were used to score TCR-TCR, TCR-HLA and TCR-CMV co-occurrence, with a repertoire-size bias correction applied to TCR pairs. A later analysis estimated false discovery rates by permuting HLA or CMV assignments 20 times. In a later analysis, co-occurring TCRs were grouped using DBSCAN, and TCRdist sequence similarity was added for clustering within HLA-allele-positive subsets. Repertoires with fewer than 30,000 or more than 120,000 public chains were left out of co-occurrence clustering, as were about 5 repertoires with anomalous nucleotide sharing. TCRdb limited this immuneACCESS table to in-frame rearrangements with V and J called. A share of clones is missing; checked studies link under half to unresolved V genes, and the rest is unexplained. Clonal size and the V and J genes are those of that table, whereas D and trimming came from the DNA. Counted in this sample were around 150,000 clones; about 71% of them appeared once. Less than 3.5% of the sample goes to the ten largest clones.

Relative to germline, V is 6 bases shorter and J is 0 bases shorter, with 14 bases between their ends. From the cysteine through the phenylalanine, the CDR3 covers 16 amino acids. Of the read, only the CDR3 DNA is kept; its 48 bases are in frame from base 1. CDR1 and CDR2 (SGHTA, FQGNSA) derive from the germline V gene. In total, roughly 670 healthy bone marrow donors made up the cohort. All cohort members were sampled while nominally healthy, although unrecorded immune exposures were likely present. The donor was CMV seropositive and was included in the group of 250 to 350 seropositive cohort members. A peripheral blood sample was provided by each donor, and peripheral blood mononuclear cells were used for TCR beta sequencing. The Qiagen DNeasy Blood Extraction Kit was used to extract genomic DNA from the blood cell samples.

The sample consisted of PBMCs. The rearrangement combines TRBV7-2 with TRBJ1-4, and the D gene may be TRBD1, 5 bases matching. The sequence was collected from a woman in her 40s in good health and CMV-seropositive. The nucleotide sequence reads TGTGCCAGCAGGGTAGCGGGGGGGGCAACTAATGAAAAACTGTTTTTT. It translates as CASRVAGGATNEKLFF.